The 28 T cell receptor beta chains below were found in one sample sequenced in a study of blood T cell repertoires in COVID-19. Some clones are missing from TCRdb's copy, which holds only in-frame ones; the method was immunoSEQ multiplex PCR. The sample consists of about 230,000 clones, approximately 82% of them appearing once. Sequenced material: peripheral blood. The receptors stem from an older woman with active or convalescent COVID-19.

The chain's CDR3 is CASSREGTYTF. CDR3 sequence (DNA): TGCGCCAGCAGCCGCGAGGGCACCTACACCTTC. J is TRBJ1-2 and V is TRBV4-1; the D is unclear. CDR3 length equals 11 residues. V was cut by 4 bases and J by 10 bases, with 10 bases left in between. CDR1 and CDR2 (germline): MGHRA, YSYEKL.

This chain links TRBV6-5 with TRBJ2-7; D is perhaps TRBD2 (5 bases). The CDR3 sequence is 13 residues long. V lost 6 bases to trimming and J lost 2 bases, with 11 bases between them. From germline, CDR1 is MNHEY and CDR2 SVGAGI. The CDR3 DNA follows: TGTGCCAGCAGAGTCCGGGATACCTACGAGCAGTACTTC. This codes for CASRVRDTYEQYF.

In the case of this clone: Sequence at one end of the junction differs from germline and may be a read error. The chain is built from TRBV18 and TRBJ2-1; 9 bases map to TRBD1. Germline V CDR1 and CDR2: KGHSH, LQKENI. CDR3 size: 15 residues. CDR3 coding DNA: TGTGCCAGCTCACCAGAGGGGACAGGGTACAGTGAGCAGTTCTTC. Encoded protein: CASSPEGTGYSEQFF.

J is TRBJ1-6 and V is TRBV6-5; no clear D. Germline loops: CDR1 MNHEY, CDR2 SVGAGI. Trimming took 2 bases from V and 9 from J, leaving 14 bases between them. The CDR3 spans 15 residues. CDR3 sequence: CASSYARGGFSPLHF. Written as DNA, the CDR3 is TGTGCCAGCAGTTACGCCCGGGGAGGATTTTCACCCCTCCACTTT.

In this sample, this clone turned up many times. This chain links TRBV6-2 or TRBV6-3 with TRBJ2-2; no reliable D call. The V end was cut by 6 bases, the J end by 4 bases, with 9 bases between. Germline V lookup: CDR1 MNHEY, CDR2 SVGEGT. This CDR3 comprises 13 residues. CDR3 DNA: TGTGCCAGCAGCTTCTCTAGCACCGGGGAGCTGTTTTTT. Translated, it gives CASSFSSTGELFF.

V and J are TRBV23-1 and TRBJ1-4; 10 bases are shared with TRBD1. TRBV23-1 is known as an ORF, though its function is uncertain. The V segment lost 8 bases and the J segment 0 bases; nucleotides outside the gene matches: 9. The CDR3 covers 17 residues. The CDR3 DNA follows: TGCGCCAGCTGGCGGGACAGGGGTCCATCAACTAATGAAAAACTGTTTTTT. It translates to CASWRDRGPSTNEKLFF.

V usage is TRBV5-1 and J usage is TRBJ2-2, with D perhaps TRBD2 (6 bases). V was clipped by 4 bases and J by 6 bases, with 16 bases between them. Germline CDR1 is SGHRS and CDR2 is YFSETQ. CDR3 size: 15 residues. CDR3 nucleotides: TGCGCCAGCAGCCCCGACACCGGAGGGTCCGGGGAGCTGTTTTTT. Translated, it gives CASSPDTGGSGELFF.

This chain joins TRBV5-1 and TRBJ2-7, with TRBD1 identical over 9 bases. Germline V lookup: CDR1 SGHRS, CDR2 YFSETQ. J lost 6 bases, V lost 2 bases, and 3 bases had no gene match. This CDR3 contains 13 residues. The CDR3 DNA sequence: TGCGCCAGCAGCTTAAGACAGGGGGGCGAGCAGTACTTC. Translation gives CASSLRQGGEQYF.

For the CDR3, the DNA is TGTGCCAGCAGCCCCGGGACACACAGTCAGCCCCAGCATTTT. This translates into CASSPGTHSQPQHF. The V gene is TRBV6-5, the J gene TRBJ1-5; TRBD1 is a possible D gene (6 bases). Germline assignment: CDR1 MNHEY and CDR2 SVGAGI. Trimming left V 6 bases short and J 6 bases short, with 15 bases between. The CDR3 loop spans 14 amino acids.

A single count supports this clone. The rearrangement links TRBV19 to TRBJ2-7; D perhaps matches TRBD1 (6 bases). Germline V gene sequence: CDR1 LNHDA, CDR2 SQIVND (reference sequence). Between the trimmed V and J ends, which lost 5 bases and 0 bases, there was a span of 14 bases. The CDR3 is made up of 15 amino acids. The DNA for the CDR3 is TGTGCCAGTAGTTATGGACAGAAGAGCTCCTACGAGCAGTACTTC. Residues: CASSYGQKSSYEQYF. Using reference TRBV19 and TRBJ2-7 for the parts outside the CDR3, the full variable domain is DGGITQSPKYLFRKEGQNVTLSCEQNLNHDAMYWYRQDPGQGLRLIYYSQIVNDFQKGDIAEGYSVSREKKESFPLTVTSAQKNPTAFYLCASSYGQKSSYEQYFGPGTRLTVT.

This chain links TRBV7-3 with TRBJ2-1; no reliable D call. CDR3 length: 13 residues. Germline loops: CDR1 SGHTA, CDR2 FQGTGA. The V and J ends lost 4 bases and 3 bases respectively, with 7 bases between them. The CDR3 DNA reads as TGTGCCAGCAGCTACACAAACTACAATGAGCAGTTCTTC. It translates to CASSYTNYNEQFF.

The V call is TRBV18, the J call TRBJ2-1; a possible D gene is TRBD1 (6 bases). The CDR3 is made up of 16 amino acids. From germline, CDR1 is KGHSH and CDR2 LQKENI. The ends were cut back, 2 bases at V and 2 bases at J, with 13 bases in the middle. CDR3 loop: CASSPYTGTTYNEQFF. The CDR3 coding sequence is TGTGCCAGCTCACCATATACTGGGACAACCTACAATGAGCAGTTCTTC.

This clone has just a few counts. The chain joins TRBV9 to TRBJ1-1; TRBD1 is a possible D gene (6 bases). The length of the CDR3 is 16 residues. Trimming removed 2 bases from V and 3 bases from J, with 17 bases in between. Germline CDR1 is SGDLS and CDR2 is YYNGEE. CDR3 DNA: TGTGCCAGCAGCGTGGCCGGGGGGGGCTTTCACACTGAAGCTTTCTTT. Amino acid sequence: CASSVAGGGFHTEAFF.

The chain recombines TRBV6-5 with TRBJ2-1; D possibly corresponds to TRBD2 (6 bases). The germline V gene has CDR1 MNHEY and CDR2 SVGAGI. CDR3 length: 14 amino acids. The V gene lost 8 bases and the J gene lost 9 bases, with 20 bases spanning the gap. Here the CDR3 reads CASLRWDSPAEQFF. The DNA for the CDR3 is TGTGCCAGCCTTCGTTGGGACTCACCTGCTGAGCAGTTCTTC.

This chain joins TRBV5-4 and TRBJ2-1, with a weak D call TRBD2 (5 bases). CDR3 length: 15 residues. CDR1 and CDR2 from the germline V gene are SGHNT and YYREEE (reference sequence). V was shortened by 3 bases and J by 4 bases, with 14 bases between the two germline ends. DNA for the CDR3: TGTGCCAGCAGCTCGAGGGCGGGTCTTTACAATGAGCAGTTCTTC. Protein: CASSSRAGLYNEQFF.

The chain couples TRBV2 to TRBJ2-2; D is unresolved. The CDR3 spans 14 residues. Germline V gene sequence: CDR1 SNHLY, CDR2 FYNNEI. Trimming pared 5 bases from V and 8 bases from J, leaving 15 bases between. CDR3 nucleotides: TGTGCCAGCAGTCCGGGTCCTAAAAGGGGGGAGCTGTTTTTT. It codes for CASSPGPKRGELFF.

Remarks on this clone: A junction end diverges from the germline sequence, so it may reflect a read error. J is TRBJ1-5 and V is TRBV7-7; D is perhaps TRBD1 (6 bases). CDR3 length equals 18 residues. Germline V CDR1 and CDR2: SSHAT, FNYEAQ (reference sequence). CDR3 loop: CASSPTGYGALSNQPQHF. In nucleotides, the CDR3 is TGTGCTAGCAGCCCTACAGGGTACGGGGCCCTTAGCAATCAGCCCCAGCATTTT.

This clone has only one observation. The chain's CDR3 is CASSATPTSGPGTDEQFF. The CDR3 DNA sequence: TGTGCCAGCAGCGCCACACCCACTAGCGGCCCAGGGACCGATGAGCAGTTCTTC. The rearrangement joins TRBV7-9 to TRBJ2-1, with 8 nucleotides matching TRBD2. Germline CDR1 SEHNR, CDR2 FQNEAQ (reference sequence). V trimming: 5 bases; J trimming: 8 bases; junction bases outside the gene matches: 20. This CDR3 is built from 18 residues.

The chain is built from TRBV5-1 and TRBJ2-1; 7 bases align to TRBD2. Germline V gene sequence: CDR1 SGHRS, CDR2 YFSETQ. The J segment lost 12 bases and the V segment lost 0 bases, leaving 3 bases of the junction unmatched. The CDR3 contains 12 residues. The DNA of the CDR3 is TGCGCCAGCAGCTTGGTCCCGGGGGGGCAGTTCTTC. Protein sequence: CASSLVPGGQFF.

The chain carries TRBV5-5 and TRBJ1-3; a possible D gene is TRBD1 (6 bases). CDR1 and CDR2 from the germline V gene are SGHKS and YYEKEE (reference sequence). V was pared by 3 bases and J by 3 bases, with 10 bases between. The CDR3 has 14 residues. The DNA of the CDR3 is TGTGCCAGCAGCTCCACAGGGAATGGAAACACCATATATTTT. Translated: CASSSTGNGNTIYF.

This clone was seen a single time. The rearrangement links TRBV18 to TRBJ2-7; a weak D match, TRBD1 (6 bases). Germline CDR1 reads KGHSH; CDR2 reads LQKENI. Between the trimmed V and J ends, which lost 3 bases and 1 base, there was a span of 10 bases. The CDR3 is made up of 14 amino acids. The CDR3 loop is CASSPGQISYEQYF. The CDR3 DNA sequence: TGTGCCAGCTCACCGGGACAAATTTCCTACGAGCAGTACTTC.

In its sample, this clone was seen a few times. The V call is TRBV28, the J call TRBJ2-7; 10 positions agree with TRBD1. The CDR3 is made up of 16 amino acids. Germline CDR1 MDHEN, CDR2 SYDVKM. With 3 bases clipped from V and 3 bases from J, the junction kept 8 bases outside the gene matches. The chain's CDR3 is CASSLTGTGVIYEQYF. The DNA of the CDR3 is TGTGCCAGCAGTTTGACCGGGACAGGGGTTATCTACGAGCAGTACTTC.

Written as DNA, the CDR3 is TGTGCCAGCAGCCGTACCGGACAGGGCGGCAATCAGCCCCAGCATTTT. Translating it yields CASSRTGQGGNQPQHF. The rearrangement links TRBV5-8 to TRBJ1-5; 8 bases align to TRBD1. This CDR3 contains 16 residues. The trim removed 4 bases at V and 2 bases at J, leaving 8 bases unmatched. Germline V gene lookup returns CDR1 SGHTS and CDR2 YDEGEE.

Regarding this clone: One end of the junction does not line up with germline, which may come from a read error. The chain employs TRBV19 and TRBJ1-5, with D tentatively TRBD1 (6 bases). Germline V CDR1 and CDR2: LNHDA, SQIVND (reference sequence). The CDR3 is made up of 15 amino acids. The CDR3 region has the DNA TGTGCCAGTAGTATAGATTGGGGGGGCAAACAGCCCCAGCATTTT. Translated: CASSIDWGGKQPQHF.

This clone came up a few times. V gene TRBV6-4 combines with J gene TRBJ2-1; D gene unclear. CDR3 length: 14 amino acids. The germline CDR1 and CDR2 sequences are MRHNA and SNTAGT. With 6 bases removed from V and 1 base from J, the gap between germline ends came to 10 bases. The CDR3 protein is CASSTTGSYNEQFF. For the CDR3, the DNA is TGTGCCAGCAGCACCACCGGTTCCTACAATGAGCAGTTCTTC.

The J gene is TRBJ2-7, the V gene TRBV6-2 or TRBV6-3, with TRBD2 matching 11 bases. The germline gives CDR1 MNHEY, CDR2 SVGEGT. The V segment lost 5 bases and the J segment 1 base; nucleotides outside the gene matches: 7. This CDR3 region has 16 residues. CDR3 protein: CASSLASGGISYEQYF. In DNA form, the CDR3 reads TGTGCCAGCAGTCTCGCTAGCGGGGGGATTTCCTACGAGCAGTACTTC.

The V and J genes are TRBV6-6 and TRBJ1-1; D possibly corresponds to TRBD1 (5 bases). Germline V gives CDR1 MNHNY, CDR2 SVGAGI (reference sequence). The CDR3 loop spans 15 amino acids. Trimming took off 1 base at V and 1 base at J, with 10 bases between the two ends. Here the CDR3 DNA reads TGTGCCAGCAGTTACTTGCAGGGCCAGAACACTGAAGCTTTCTTT. Translation gives CASSYLQGQNTEAFF.

V is TRBV7-8 and J is TRBJ2-7; a possible D gene is TRBD2 (5 bases). Germline values: CDR1 SGHVS, CDR2 FQNEAQ. There are 13 residues in the CDR3. With 1 base removed from V and 6 bases from J, the gap between germline ends came to 10 bases. The CDR3 bases are TGTGCCAGCAGCTTAGGACGAGAGGGCGAGCAGTACTTC. It codes for CASSLGREGEQYF.